The 22 T cell receptor beta chains reported below all come from one sample, sequenced in a study of CD8 T cells in ankylosing spondylitis (dated by TCRdb to the late 2010s). The paper as a whole reports these results and caveats: A TCR beta motif made up of eight or nine highly homologous amino acid variants appeared to be characteristic of blood from ankylosing spondylitis patients.

Library prep was done by 5' RACE. Sequencing instrument: Illumina HiSeq 2500. TCRdb's own reprocessing of the public reads used fastp at Q25 and MiXCR and kept productive beta chains. Here each entry gathers all rows of one CDR3 protein and keeps the most common genes and DNA. A total of some 840,000 distinct CDR3 sequences appear in this sample, roughly 10% of them only once. The ten top clones hold approximately 0.5% of the sample. Their cognate antigens are unknown. Sequencing was carried out using blood, either unsorted or a sorted T cell fraction (not recorded which). The receptor source for this set is a male donor with ankylosing spondylitis.

The chain employs TRBV2 and TRBJ2-3; D is perhaps TRBD2 (6 bases). This CDR3 is 12 amino acids long. Trimming shortened V by 6 bases and J by 4 bases, and 8 bases separated the two germline ends. The V gene's germline CDR1 is SNHLY and CDR2 FYNNEI. DNA of the CDR3: TGTGCCAGCAGAGGGGAGGCAGATACGCAGTATTTT. It codes for CASRGEADTQYF.

This clonotype was detected once. It may be a read error: a sequence one base away is much more abundant. The chain joins TRBV7-9 to TRBJ2-7, with a tentative D call TRBD1 (5 bases). Germline lookup yields CDR1 SEHNR and CDR2 FQNEAQ (reference sequence). CDR3 size: 14 residues. Trimming took off 1 base at V and 5 bases at J, with 12 bases between the two ends. The CDR3 region is CASSLGEQAHEQYF. CDR3 DNA sequence: TGTGCCAGCAGCTTAGGAGAACAGGCCCACGAGCAGTACTTC.

The chain joins TRBV15 to TRBJ2-5; D is uncertain. The ends were cut back, 5 bases at V and 5 bases at J, with 12 bases in the middle. The CDR3 is 13 amino acids. Germline V CDR1 and CDR2: LNHNV, YYDKDF (reference sequence). The CDR3 bases are TGTGCCACCAGCCCGAGACGGGTGGAGACCCAGTACTTC. This gives the protein CATSPRRVETQYF. The full variable domain, with the rest looked up from reference TRBV15 and TRBJ2-5, is DAMVIQNPRYQVTQFGKPVTLSCSQTLNHNVMYWYQQKSSQAPKLLFHYYDKDFNNEADTPDNFQSRRPNTSFCFLDIRSPGLGDTAMYLCATSPRRVETQYFGPGTRLLVL.

This clonotype was observed a few times. This chain connects TRBV6-2 or TRBV6-3 to TRBJ1-1, with 7 bases fitting TRBD1. The CDR3 has 13 residues. Germline V CDR1 and CDR2: MNHEY, SVGEGT. The V gene end was trimmed by 6 bases and the J gene end by 1 base; junction bases not matched to a gene: 2. The CDR3 loop reads CASRGQSNTEAFF. As DNA, the CDR3 is TGTGCCAGCAGGGGACAGTCGAACACTGAAGCTTTCTTT.

This clonotype was observed a handful of times. This chain joins TRBV5-1 and TRBJ2-2; possible D gene TRBD1, 5 bases. Germline V gene data show CDR1 as SGHRS and CDR2 as YFSETQ. The CDR3 runs to 15 residues. V dropped 0 bases and J dropped 4 bases, with 10 bases sitting between them. The CDR3 bases are TGCGCCAGCAGCTTGGCCAGGACAACCACCGGGGAGCTGTTTTTT. This translates into CASSLARTTTGELFF.

The DNA for the CDR3 is TGTGCCAGCAGCCCGACAGGGGGATCGTATCAGCCCCAGCATTTT. Protein product: CASSPTGGSYQPQHF. The J gene is TRBJ1-5, the V gene TRBV27; TRBD1 matches 9 bases. Germline V gene data show CDR1 as MNHEY and CDR2 as SMNVEV (reference sequence). V lost 6 bases, J lost 5 bases, and 8 bases stayed unmatched. The CDR3 contains 15 residues.

The CDR3 region has the DNA TGTGCCAGCAGCGTGGACGGACAGGGGGGAAACGGGGAGCTGTTTTTT. Protein sequence: CASSVDGQGGNGELFF. This chain uses TRBV9 with TRBJ2-2, with TRBD1 matching over 10 bases. This CDR3 comprises 16 residues. The V segment lost 2 bases and the J segment 7 bases; nucleotides outside the gene matches: 8. Germline values: CDR1 SGDLS, CDR2 YYNGEE.

The sample holds a few counts of this clonotype. This chain links TRBV20-1 with TRBJ1-2; 7 bases line up with TRBD1. With 4 bases clipped from V and 8 bases from J, the junction kept 13 bases outside the gene matches. The CDR3 is 14 amino acids. CDR1 is DFQATT and CDR2 is SNEGSKA in the germline V gene (reference sequence). The CDR3 here is CSATENTHRGGYTF. Here the CDR3 DNA reads TGCAGTGCTACCGAAAACACCCACAGGGGAGGCTACACCTTC.

This clonotype has ten or more counts. The chain combines TRBV20-1 with TRBJ2-5; TRBD2 is a possible D gene (6 bases). V lost 6 bases and J lost 6, with 14 bases in between. The CDR3 length is 12 residues. Germline V gene data show CDR1 as DFQATT and CDR2 as SNEGSKA (reference sequence). The CDR3 is CSASGLGKTQYF. The CDR3, as DNA: TGCAGTGCGAGCGGGCTGGGGAAGACCCAGTACTTC.

This clonotype turned up a few times. This sequence joins TRBV5-5 and TRBJ2-1; the D gene is possibly TRBD1 (6 bases). This CDR3 contains 14 residues. Trimming cost V 5 bases and J 3 bases, with 12 bases left between them. CDR1 is SGHKS, CDR2 YYEKEE, per germline (reference sequence). The CDR3: CASRGYRVYNEQFF. CDR3 sequence (DNA): TGTGCCAGCAGGGGTTACAGGGTCTACAATGAGCAGTTCTTC.

Many counts were recorded for this clonotype. The CDR3 region has the DNA TGTGCCAGCAGCCCAGACTTTCAAGAGACCCAGTACTTC. It encodes CASSPDFQETQYF. The chain links TRBV7-9 to TRBJ2-5; D ambiguous. The CDR3 spans 13 residues. The germline CDR1 and CDR2 sequences are SEHNR and FQNEAQ (reference sequence). The germline V and J ends were trimmed by 5 bases and 2 bases, with 9 bases remaining between them.

This clonotype appeared a few times. The chain carries TRBV20-1 and TRBJ2-1, with D tentatively TRBD2 (6 bases). Deletions cut 3 bases from V and 8 bases from J, with 14 bases between. Germline values: CDR1 DFQATT, CDR2 SNEGSKA (reference sequence). The CDR3 sequence is 13 residues long. The CDR3 loop reads CSASGRGLHEQFF. The CDR3 nucleotides read TGCAGTGCTAGCGGGAGAGGGCTCCATGAGCAGTTCTTC.

The CDR3 is CASRTTQNTGELFF. In DNA, the CDR3 is TGTGCCAGCAGAACCACACAGAACACCGGGGAGCTGTTTTTT. The chain has TRBV12-3 or TRBV12-4 and TRBJ2-2; D gene ambiguous. The ends were cut back, 6 bases at V and 1 base at J, with 9 bases in the middle. The CDR3 covers 14 residues.

The CDR3 is CAIFSEGLNYGYTF. In DNA form, the CDR3 reads TGTGCCATCTTTTCAGAGGGGTTGAACTATGGCTACACCTTC. The chain carries TRBV12-3 or TRBV12-4 and TRBJ1-2, with TRBD1 as a possible D gene (5 bases). CDR3 length: 14 residues. V shed 10 bases and J shed 2 bases, with 17 bases lying between them.

This chain connects TRBV20-1 to TRBJ2-2; no reliable D call. This CDR3 contains 15 residues. CDR1 is DFQATT, CDR2 SNEGSKA, per germline (reference sequence). Trimming took 4 bases from V and 1 from J, leaving 13 bases between them. The CDR3 DNA reads as TGCAGTGCTATCCAGCGACAAAAGAACACCGGGGAGCTGTTTTTT. Translation: CSAIQRQKNTGELFF.

This clonotype has a count of ten or more. V usage is TRBV3-1 and J usage is TRBJ2-5; no clear D gene. The germline V gene encodes CDR1 LGHDT and CDR2 YNNKEL (reference sequence). This CDR3 has 13 residues. V was cut by 0 bases and J by 4 bases, with 6 bases left in between. CDR3 sequence: CASSQESGETQYF. The CDR3 region has the DNA TGTGCCAGCAGCCAAGAATCGGGAGAGACCCAGTACTTC.

In this sample, this clonotype turned up many times. The chain is built from TRBV28 and TRBJ2-2; 15 bases are a match to TRBD2. This CDR3 is 18 amino acids long. Trimming removed 5 bases from V and 5 bases from J; junction bases left unmatched: 9. Germline CDR1 reads MDHEN; CDR2 reads SYDVKM. DNA for the CDR3: TGTGCCAGCAGTCCCTGGACTAGCGGGGGGGCTCGGACCGGGGAGCTGTTTTTT. Encoded protein: CASSPWTSGGARTGELFF. Filled out from reference TRBV28 and TRBJ2-2, the complete variable domain reads DVKVTQSSRYLVKRTGEKVFLECVQDMDHENMFWYRQDPGLGLRLIYFSYDVKMKEKGDIPEGYSVSREKKERFSLILESASTNQTSMYLCASSPWTSGGARTGELFFGEGSRLTVL.

This clonotype was counted ten times or more. The chain couples TRBV20-1 to TRBJ1-5; the match to TRBD1 covers 12 bases. CDR1 and CDR2 from the germline V gene are DFQATT and SNEGSKA (reference sequence). V was clipped by 6 bases and J by 0 bases; unmatched bases: 9. CDR3 length: 17 amino acids. The CDR3 DNA reads as TGCAGTGCGGTCCGGGACAGGGGGCAATATAGCAATCAGCCCCAGCATTTT. This codes for CSAVRDRGQYSNQPQHF.

There are a few counts of this clonotype. This chain links TRBV7-2 with TRBJ2-5, with D perhaps assigned TRBD1 or TRBD2 (5 bases each). V dropped 7 bases and J dropped 3 bases, with 12 bases sitting between them. Germline loops: CDR1 SGHTA, CDR2 FQGNSA. The CDR3 runs 13 residues. CDR3 in DNA: TGTGCCAGCACGCCGGGACGAGAAGAGACCCAGTACTTC. Translation gives CASTPGREETQYF.

This clonotype was seen a handful of times. The rearrangement links TRBV5-1 to TRBJ2-3; weak D call: TRBD1 (5 bases). CDR3 length: 14 residues. CDR1 SGHRS and CDR2 YFSETQ come from the germline V gene. V lost 0 bases to trimming and J lost 1 base, with 6 bases between them. CDR3 in amino acids: CASSLATGTDTQYF. CDR3 DNA sequence: TGCGCCAGCAGCTTGGCGACAGGCACAGATACGCAGTATTTT. Supplemented by reference TRBV5-1 and TRBJ2-3, the full variable domain reads KAGVTQTPRYLIKTRGQQVTLSCSPISGHRSVSWYQQTPGQGLQFLFEYFSETQRNKGNFPGRFSGRQFSNSRSEMNVSTLELGDSALYLCASSLATGTDTQYFGPGTRLTVL.

The chain links TRBV6-2 or TRBV6-3 to TRBJ2-1; D could derive from TRBD1 or TRBD2 (6 bases each). V lost 6 bases and J lost 6, with 18 bases in between. The CDR3 runs to 15 residues. The germline CDR1 and CDR2 sequences are MNHEY and SVGEGT. Here the CDR3 DNA reads TGTGCCAGCAGAGAACAGGGTAGGAGGGCCAATGAGCAGTTCTTC. Its translation is CASREQGRRANEQFF.

This clonotype was detected only a few times. The genes are TRBV20-1 and TRBJ2-1, with 8 bases identical to TRBD2. The CDR3 extends over 14 amino acids. Trimming at V came to 4 bases and at J to 0 bases, leaving 2 bases not matched to a gene. CDR1 is DFQATT, CDR2 SNEGSKA, per germline (reference sequence). The CDR3: CSANRGGSYNEQFF. The CDR3 nucleotides are TGCAGTGCTAACCGGGGGGGCTCCTACAATGAGCAGTTCTTC.